A single sample is the source of the 3 T cell receptor beta chains below, sequenced in a study of blood T cell repertoires in COVID-19. Measured with immunoSEQ multiplex PCR; TCRdb has only the in-frame clones, and not every one. The sample lists fewer than 200,000 clones, about 74% seen once, with 7% to 10% in the top ten. Input material: peripheral blood. These receptors came from a man aged 60-69 years with acute or convalescent COVID-19.

This rearrangement joins TRBV5-5 to TRBJ2-2, with D maybe TRBD1 (5 bases). The CDR3 consists of 17 residues. Looked up from germline, CDR1 is SGHKS and CDR2 is YYEKEE (reference sequence). V was clipped by 3 bases and J by 0 bases, with 15 bases between them. DNA of the CDR3: TGTGCCAGCAGCTCATTACAGGCCGCCTCGAACACCGGGGAGCTGTTTTTT. It yields the protein CASSSLQAASNTGELFF.

V is TRBV4-1 and J is TRBJ2-5; 7 bases align to TRBD1. J gave up 4 bases and V 0 bases, and 17 bases lay outside the gene matches. The CDR3 has 19 amino acids. The germline gives CDR1 MGHRA, CDR2 YSYEKL. CDR3 coding DNA: TGCGCCAGCAGCCAAGATCCTGACAGGGCAGGGGGAACGGGAGAGACCCAGTACTTC. Protein: CASSQDPDRAGGTGETQYF.

This sequence joins TRBV5-4 and TRBJ2-1, with 8 bases lining up with TRBD1. The V and J ends lost 5 bases and 6 bases, in that order; junction bases with no gene match: 10. Germline CDR1 SGHNT, CDR2 YYREEE (reference sequence). The CDR3 length is 15 residues. In DNA, the CDR3 is TGTGCCAGCAGACCTACAGGGGGTTTTAGCAATGAGCAGTTCTTC. The encoded protein is CASRPTGGFSNEQFF. Supplemented by reference TRBV5-4 and TRBJ2-1, the full variable domain reads ETGVTQSPTHLIKTRGQQVTLRCSSQSGHNTVSWYQQALGQGPQFIFQYYREEENGRGNFPPRFSGLQFPNYSSELNVNALELDDSALYLCASRPTGGFSNEQFFGPGTRLTVL.